The rows below give T cell receptor beta chains drawn from one sample of a study of cytomegalovirus exposure and HLA in healthy donors. Using immunoSEQ multiplex PCR, the repertoire was profiled, and TCRdb retains in-frame clones only, with some absent. The data show 150,000 to 200,000 clones, around three quarters seen once. Sequencing input: PBMCs. These receptors all stem from a man aged 35-49 years in good health and CMV-seronegative. The CDR3 runs from the conserved cysteine through the conserved F or W. A D gene is named only where the DNA matches it firmly. Rows give clone size only sometimes, using once, few, many, or a class for an expanded clone.

size,D,V,J,DNA,CDR3
NA,TRBD1,TRBV6-5,TRBJ2-3,TGTGCCAGCAGTGGGACAGGGGGCACAGATACGCAGTATTTT,CASSGTGGTDTQYF
NA,NA,TRBV29-1,TRBJ1-4,TGCAGCGTTAGTCACGGGACAACAGAGTCAGAACTGTTTTTT,CSVSHGTTESELFF
NA,NA,TRBV6-5,TRBJ1-2,TGTGCCAGCAGTTACCTTAGTATGTGGGGCTACACCTTC,CASSYLSMWGYTF
NA,TRBD1,TRBV30,TRBJ1-2,TGTGCCTTCGACCCAGGGGGCGGCGGCTACACCTTC,CAFDPGGGGYTF
NA,NA,TRBV7-3,TRBJ2-7,TGTGCCAGCAGCCGGGACACCAATTACGAGCAGTACTTC,CASSRDTNYEQYF
NA,TRBD1,TRBV18,TRBJ2-7,TGTGCCAGCTCACCGGGACAGGGAGGCCACGAGCAGTACTTC,CASSPGQGGHEQYF
NA,NA,TRBV11-2,TRBJ1-5,TGTGCCAGCAGCGAGGGGATCAGGGGGCCCCAGCATTTT,CASSEGIRGPQHF
NA,NA,TRBV30,TRBJ1-1,TGTGCCTGGATAAGGGAGTTGGGCACTGAAGCTTTCTTT,CAWIRELGTEAFF
NA,TRBD2,TRBV7-2,TRBJ2-7,TGTGCCAGCAGCGCCCGAATAGCGGGGGCTTACGAGCAGTACTTC,CASSARIAGAYEQYF
NA,NA,TRBV5-1,TRBJ2-3,TGCGCCAGCAGCCAGTGGAGCGACACAGATACGCAGTATTTT,CASSQWSDTDTQYF
NA,TRBD1,TRBV6-5,TRBJ1-1,TGTGCCAGCTTCAGAACAGGGGGCTCTCTAGCTTTCTTT,CASFRTGGSLAFF
NA,TRBD2,TRBV10-2,TRBJ2-1,TGCGCCAGCAGGCCCCTCGCGGGGGGCTCCTACAATGAGCAGTTCTTC,CASRPLAGGSYNEQFF
NA,NA,TRBV5-6,TRBJ1-5,TGTGCCAGCAGCCGCGGCGGGGGCCATCAGCCCCAGCATTTT,CASSRGGGHQPQHF
NA,NA,TRBV5-1,TRBJ2-7,TGCGCCAGCAGCTTGGGATGGGGGCCTCAAACCGCCTACGAGCAGTACTTC,CASSLGWGPQTAYEQYF
NA,TRBD2,TRBV19,TRBJ2-5,TGTGCCAGTAGTATATACACTGACGTTTGGGGGGGACAAGAGACCCAGTACTTC,CASSIYTDVWGGQETQYF
once,NA,TRBV10-3,TRBJ2-3,TGTGCCATCACCCCGAGCGGTCAGGAGGGAGATACGCAGTATTTT,CAITPSGQEGDTQYF
NA,TRBD2,TRBV6-1,TRBJ2-7,TGTGCCAGCAGTGCGCTAGCGGGAGCCCCCTACGAGCAGTACTTC,CASSALAGAPYEQYF
NA,NA,TRBV12-5,TRBJ1-5,TGTGCTAGTGGTTTGACAGGGCATAGTCAGCCCCAGCATTTT,CASGLTGHSQPQHF
NA,TRBD1,TRBV7-2,TRBJ1-2,TGTGCCAGCAGCCCACCCGGGACAGTGCCCTCCTATGGCTACACCTTC,CASSPPGTVPSYGYTF
NA,NA,TRBV6-5,TRBJ1-3,TGTGCCAGCAGTACCCGGGGGGGCTCTGGAAACACCATATATTTT,CASSTRGGSGNTIYF
NA,NA,TRBV7-9,TRBJ1-5,TGTGCCAGCAGCTCCAGGGTAGGCGGTGACAATCAGCCCCAGCATTTT,CASSSRVGGDNQPQHF
few,NA,TRBV4-3,TRBJ2-1,TGCGCCAGCAGCCAAGAGATCAGGGTTAGGGCTGAGCAGTTCTTC,CASSQEIRVRAEQFF
NA,TRBD1,TRBV19,TRBJ1-4,TGTGCCAGTAGTAGCGGGACAGGGGTATATTCAACTAATGAAAAACTGTTTTTT,CASSSGTGVYSTNEKLFF
NA,NA,TRBV7-2,TRBJ2-2,TGTGCCAGCAGCCAAGCTACAGGCACCGGGGAGCTGTTTTTT,CASSQATGTGELFF
few,TRBD1,TRBV11-3,TRBJ2-7,TGTGCCAGCAGCGCCGGGACAGGCCCCCGGGAGCAGTACTTC,CASSAGTGPREQYF
NA,TRBD2,TRBV7-9,TRBJ2-3,TGTGCCAGCAGCCGTGCGGGGGGCACAGATACGCAGTATTTT,CASSRAGGTDTQYF
NA,TRBD1,TRBV2,TRBJ2-3,TGTGCCAGCAAAGGACAGGGGGCAGATACGCAGTATTTT,CASKGQGADTQYF
few,TRBD1,TRBV6-1,TRBJ2-7,TGTGCCAGCCGTGGCATGGACAGGGGGCCCTACGAGCAGTACTTC,CASRGMDRGPYEQYF
NA,TRBD2,TRBV28,TRBJ2-7,TGTGCCAGCAGCCACCTCAGGGCGGGGGGGGCCTACGAGCAGTACTTC,CASSHLRAGGAYEQYF
NA,NA,TRBV5-1,TRBJ2-5,TGCGCCAGCAGCCTCGGTAGCCCGGGGTCGGAGACCCAGTACTTC,CASSLGSPGSETQYF
NA,TRBD2,TRBV7-3,TRBJ2-1,TGTGCCAGCAGCTTAGGGGACTACTACAATGAGCAGTTCTTC,CASSLGDYYNEQFF
NA,NA,TRBV7-3,TRBJ2-3,TGTGCCAGCAGCCCGACAGATACGCAGTATTTT,CASSPTDTQYF
NA,NA,TRBV7-7,TRBJ1-1,TGTGCCAGCAGCTCCACAGTGAACACTGAAGCTTTCTTT,CASSSTVNTEAFF
NA,TRBD2,TRBV4-3,TRBJ2-7,TGCGCCAGCAGCCAAGAGACTAGCGGGAGCTCCTACGAGCAGTACTTC,CASSQETSGSSYEQYF
NA,NA,TRBV4-1,TRBJ1-4,TGCGCCAGCAGCCCACAGGAAGGTGTTAGTGAAAAACTGTTTTTT,CASSPQEGVSEKLFF
NA,TRBD2,TRBV19,TRBJ2-1,TGTGCCAGTAGTATGGTTAGCGGGAGGGATTCCTACAATGAGCAGTTCTTC,CASSMVSGRDSYNEQFF
NA,NA,TRBV6-4,TRBJ2-2,TGTGCCAGCAGCGACATTCCTAGCACGAACACCGGGGAGCTGTTTTTT,CASSDIPSTNTGELFF
NA,NA,TRBV19,TRBJ1-5,TGTGCCAGTAGTATAGACAGCCACACGGGGCCCCAGCATTTT,CASSIDSHTGPQHF
once,NA,TRBV27,TRBJ2-7,TGTGCCAGCAGTTCGGGGGACAGCCGGAACGAGCAGTACTTC,CASSSGDSRNEQYF
once,NA,TRBV7-3,TRBJ2-1,TGTGCCAGCAGCCTAGGGGGGGGCTCCTACAATGAGCAGTTCTTC,CASSLGGGSYNEQFF
once,NA,TRBV9,TRBJ2-3,TGTGCCAGCAGCGCCGTGGAGGGAGTGCCCGGCACAGATACGCAGTATTTT,CASSAVEGVPGTDTQYF
NA,NA,TRBV7-9,TRBJ1-4,TGTGCCAGCAGCTTAGTTTCAGCGGGCGCGGGGGAAAAACTGTTTTTT,CASSLVSAGAGEKLFF
few,NA,TRBV6-5,TRBJ1-3,TGTGCCAGCAGTCCCGGGACACCTGGAAACACCATATATTTT,CASSPGTPGNTIYF
NA,TRBD2,TRBV19,TRBJ2-3,TGTGCCAGTAGTTCTCGGGTAGCGGGGGGGACTAGCACAGATACGCAGTATTTT,CASSSRVAGGTSTDTQYF
NA,TRBD1,TRBV29-1,TRBJ1-1,TGCAGCGTTCGGACAGGCACTGAAGCTTTCTTT,CSVRTGTEAFF
NA,NA,TRBV9,TRBJ2-2,TGTGCCAGCAGCGTATATCTCGGGAGTGACGGGGAGCTGTTTTTT,CASSVYLGSDGELFF
NA,NA,TRBV4-2,TRBJ2-3,TGTGCCAGCAGCCAAGATCTGGCGGGTAACACAGATACGCAGTATTTT,CASSQDLAGNTDTQYF
NA,TRBD2,TRBV9,TRBJ2-1,TGTGCCAGCAGCGTCCTAGCGGGGGTTACCTACAATGAGCAGTTCTTC,CASSVLAGVTYNEQFF
NA,TRBD1,TRBV5-6,TRBJ1-5,TGTGCCAGCAGCTTAAGGGGACAGAGAAATCAGCCCCAGCATTTT,CASSLRGQRNQPQHF
NA,NA,TRBV6-4,TRBJ1-6,TGTGCCAGCAGTGACGTCGGGGGTCTAAATTCACCCCTCCACTTT,CASSDVGGLNSPLHF
NA,TRBD1,TRBV12-5,TRBJ1-1,TGTGCTAGTGGTTTGCCAAGACCCGGGACAGGGGAAACTGAAGCTTTCTTT,CASGLPRPGTGETEAFF
NA,NA,TRBV10-3,TRBJ2-5,TGTGCCTCGGGACAAAAAGAGACCCAGTACTTC,CASGQKETQYF
NA,TRBD2,TRBV27,TRBJ2-3,TGTGCCAGCAGTTCCTTCACTAGCGACCCAGATACGCAGTATTTT,CASSSFTSDPDTQYF
NA,TRBD1,TRBV7-2,TRBJ2-6,TGTGCCAGCAGCAGCAGGACAGGTTCAGGGGCCAACGTCCTGACTTTC,CASSSRTGSGANVLTF
NA,NA,TRBV7-2,TRBJ1-3,TGTGCCAGCAGCTTCAGGGGCGACACCATATATTTT,CASSFRGDTIYF
NA,NA,TRBV5-6,TRBJ2-3,TGTGCCAGCAGCTGGGAGGCCCCAGATACGCAGTATTTT,CASSWEAPDTQYF
NA,TRBD1,TRBV6-5,TRBJ2-1,TGTGCCAGCACCGATGCTACCGGGACAGAGAATGAGCAGTTCTTC,CASTDATGTENEQFF
few,NA,TRBV27,TRBJ2-7,TGTGCCAGCAGGCTTTGGGGGCAGGGAAACGAGCAGTACTTC,CASRLWGQGNEQYF
once,NA,TRBV21-1,TRBJ2-3,TGTGCCAGCAGCGACCGGGACAGGGTAAAAGATACGCAGTATTTT,CASSDRDRVKDTQYF